The clone carrying this T cell receptor beta chain showed up just a few times. The germline V gene encodes CDR1 MGHRA and CDR2 YSYEKL. V lost 2 bases and J lost 7, with 11 bases in between. This CDR3 contains 14 residues. The data were obtained in a study of regulatory T cells in long-lasting Graves disease. Both iRepertoire HTBI primers and Arm-PCR of CDR3 regions were used to build the TCR beta libraries. TCRdb reanalysed the multiplex PCR reads using MiXCR and keeps one entry per CDR3 protein. The sample has about 620,000 distinct CDR3 sequences, around 15% seen once. Time point of the sample: newly diagnosed GD, antithyroid drugs for less than 3 months. There was RNA extracted from PBMCs, and the TCR library was made from it. The data also belong to a second study, concerning T cells in Graves' hyperthyroidism and ophthalmopathy.

Sequenced material: peripheral blood mononuclear cells (PBMCs), taken at new diagnosis, from a patient treated with antithyroid drugs. This sequence joins TRBV4-1 and TRBJ1-4, with no clear D. The TCR was taken from a woman aged 25 to 39 with Graves disease. The DNA for the CDR3 is TGCGCCAGCAGCCAAAGAAGGCTCGGTGAAAAACTGTTTTTT. It translates to CASSQRRLGEKLFF.